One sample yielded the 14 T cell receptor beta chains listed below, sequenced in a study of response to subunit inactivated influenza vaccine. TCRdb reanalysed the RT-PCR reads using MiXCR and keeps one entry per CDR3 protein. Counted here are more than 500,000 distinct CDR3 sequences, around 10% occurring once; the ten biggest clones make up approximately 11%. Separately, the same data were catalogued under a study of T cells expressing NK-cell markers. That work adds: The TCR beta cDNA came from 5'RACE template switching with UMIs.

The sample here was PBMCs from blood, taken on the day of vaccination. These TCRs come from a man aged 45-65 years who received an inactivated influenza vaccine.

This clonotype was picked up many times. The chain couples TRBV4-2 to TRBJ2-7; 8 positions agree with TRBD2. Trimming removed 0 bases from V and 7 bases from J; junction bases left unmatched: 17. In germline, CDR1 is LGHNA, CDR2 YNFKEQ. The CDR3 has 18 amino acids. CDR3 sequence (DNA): TGTGCCAGCAGCCAAGAGGCCAGTTCATCCGGGAGGGCAGGAGAGCAGTACTTC. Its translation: CASSQEASSSGRAGEQYF.

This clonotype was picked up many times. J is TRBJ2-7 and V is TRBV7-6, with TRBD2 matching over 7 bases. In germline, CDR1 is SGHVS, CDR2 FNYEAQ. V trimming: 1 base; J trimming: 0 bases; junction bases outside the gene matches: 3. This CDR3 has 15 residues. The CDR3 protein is CASSLETSDSYEQYF. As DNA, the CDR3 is TGTGCCAGCAGCTTAGAAACTAGCGACTCCTACGAGCAGTACTTC.

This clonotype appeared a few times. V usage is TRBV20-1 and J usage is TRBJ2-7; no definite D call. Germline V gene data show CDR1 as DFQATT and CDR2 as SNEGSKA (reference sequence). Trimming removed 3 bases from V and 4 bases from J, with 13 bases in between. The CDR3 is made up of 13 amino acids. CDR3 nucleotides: TGCAGTGCTAGGAAAGGGCTGGGATACGAGCAGTACTTC. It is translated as CSARKGLGYEQYF.

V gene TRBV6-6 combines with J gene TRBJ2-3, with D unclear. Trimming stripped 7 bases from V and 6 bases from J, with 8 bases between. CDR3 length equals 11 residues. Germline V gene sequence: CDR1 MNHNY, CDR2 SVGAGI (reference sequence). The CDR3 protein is CASNKGDTQYF. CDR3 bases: TGTGCCAGCAACAAAGGTGATACGCAGTATTTT.

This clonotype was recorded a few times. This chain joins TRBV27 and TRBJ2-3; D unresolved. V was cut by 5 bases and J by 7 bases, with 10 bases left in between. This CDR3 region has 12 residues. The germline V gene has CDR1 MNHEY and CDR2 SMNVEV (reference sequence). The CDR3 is CASSPRANTQYF. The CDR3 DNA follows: TGTGCCAGCAGTCCACGGGCGAATACGCAGTATTTT.

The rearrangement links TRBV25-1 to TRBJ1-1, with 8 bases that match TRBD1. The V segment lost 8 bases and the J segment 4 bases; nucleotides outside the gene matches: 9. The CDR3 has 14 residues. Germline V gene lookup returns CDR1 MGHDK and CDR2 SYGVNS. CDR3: CASSRTGSGTEAFF. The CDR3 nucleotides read TGTGCCAGCTCAAGGACAGGGAGTGGCACTGAAGCTTTCTTT. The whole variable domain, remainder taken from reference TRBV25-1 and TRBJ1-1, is EADIYQTPRYLVIGTGKKITLECSQTMGHDKMYWYQQDPGMELHLIHYSYGVNSTEKGDLSSESTVSRIRTEHFPLTLESARPSHTSQYLCASSRTGSGTEAFFGQGTRLTVV.

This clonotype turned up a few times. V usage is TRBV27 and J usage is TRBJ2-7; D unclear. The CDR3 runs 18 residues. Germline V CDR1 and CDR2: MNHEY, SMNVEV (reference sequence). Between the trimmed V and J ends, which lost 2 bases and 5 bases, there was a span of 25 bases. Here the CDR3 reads CASSLLSLTMELQHEQYF. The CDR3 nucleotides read TGTGCCAGCAGTTTACTTTCTTTGACGATGGAACTTCAACACGAGCAGTACTTC.

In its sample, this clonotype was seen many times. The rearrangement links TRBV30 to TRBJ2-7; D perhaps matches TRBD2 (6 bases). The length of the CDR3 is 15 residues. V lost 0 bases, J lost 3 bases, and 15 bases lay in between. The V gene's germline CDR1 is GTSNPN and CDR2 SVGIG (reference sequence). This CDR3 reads CAWSVGGAPLYEQYF. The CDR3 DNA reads TGTGCCTGGAGTGTCGGCGGGGCCCCTCTCTACGAGCAGTACTTC.

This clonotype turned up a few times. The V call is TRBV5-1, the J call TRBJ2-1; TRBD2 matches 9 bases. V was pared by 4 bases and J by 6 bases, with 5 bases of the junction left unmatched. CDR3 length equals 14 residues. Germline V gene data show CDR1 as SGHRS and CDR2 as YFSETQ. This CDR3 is CASSRLADANEQFF. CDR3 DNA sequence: TGCGCCAGCAGCCGACTAGCGGACGCCAATGAGCAGTTCTTC.

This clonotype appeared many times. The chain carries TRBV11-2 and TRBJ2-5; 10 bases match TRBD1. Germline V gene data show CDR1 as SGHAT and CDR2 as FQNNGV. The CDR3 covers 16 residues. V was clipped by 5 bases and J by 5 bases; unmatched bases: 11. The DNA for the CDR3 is TGTGCCAGCAGCGACGGACAGGGGGTAATCCGGGAGACCCAGTACTTC. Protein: CASSDGQGVIRETQYF.

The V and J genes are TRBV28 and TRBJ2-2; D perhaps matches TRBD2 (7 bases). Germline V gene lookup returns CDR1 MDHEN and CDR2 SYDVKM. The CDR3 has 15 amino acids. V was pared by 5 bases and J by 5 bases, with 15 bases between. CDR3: CASSPGGPRTGELFF. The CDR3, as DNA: TGTGCCAGCAGTCCCGGGGGGCCTAGGACCGGGGAGCTGTTTTTT.

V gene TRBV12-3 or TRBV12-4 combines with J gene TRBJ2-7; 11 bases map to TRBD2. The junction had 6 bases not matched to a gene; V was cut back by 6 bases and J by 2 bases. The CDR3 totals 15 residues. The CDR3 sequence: CASRYLAGGAYEQYF. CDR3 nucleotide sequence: TGTGCCAGCAGGTATCTAGCGGGAGGAGCCTACGAGCAGTACTTC.

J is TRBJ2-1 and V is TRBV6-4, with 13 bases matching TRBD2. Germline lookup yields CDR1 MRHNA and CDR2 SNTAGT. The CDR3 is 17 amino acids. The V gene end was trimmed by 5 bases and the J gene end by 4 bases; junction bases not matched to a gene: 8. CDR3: CASSRLAGGSTYNEQFF. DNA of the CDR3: TGTGCCAGCAGTCGACTAGCGGGAGGATCCACTTACAATGAGCAGTTCTTC.

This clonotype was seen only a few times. The CDR3: CAARAAASYEQYF. The CDR3, as DNA: TGTGCCGCCCGGGCGGCAGCCTCCTACGAGCAGTACTTC. V usage is TRBV25-1 and J usage is TRBJ2-7; no definite D call. Germline CDR1 reads MGHDK; CDR2 reads SYGVNS. The CDR3 length is 13 residues. V lost 11 bases to trimming and J lost 0 bases, with 14 bases between them.